This T cell receptor beta chain was profiled in a study of blood T cell repertoires in COVID-19. As for the study in general: In each case, the material was cDNA or gDNA derived from T cells, B-cell-depleted T cells, or PBMCs.

V lost 0 bases and J 2 bases, leaving 13 bases between the germline ends. The germline CDR1 and CDR2 sequences are ENHRY and SYGVKD. There are 17 residues in the CDR3. Donors were grouped by their self-reported clinical history. Per the original methods: It was from reference gene primer amplification that nucleated cell counts were estimated. Libraries were prepared by immunoSEQ multiplex PCR; TCRdb keeps only in-frame clonotypes and omits some of them. D and trimming come from the DNA, and the V and J calls and clone size come from that table. The data hold some 260,000 clones, with around four fifths observed a single time.

This receptor was taken from a man aged 25 to 45 with acute COVID-19. This chain uses TRBV10-3 with TRBJ2-2; D may be TRBD2 (5 bases). Sample: PBMCs or T cells enriched from blood (not recorded which). The CDR3 bases are TGTGCCATCAGTGAGTCAGCAGGACTGCTCAACACCGGGGAGCTGTTTTTT. Protein sequence: CAISESAGLLNTGELFF.